These 9 T cell receptor beta chains were sequenced from one sample in a study of identical twins. In TCRdb, the 5' RACE reads were re-called with MiXCR into one record per CDR3 protein. The sample shows about 240,000 distinct CDR3 sequences, 6% to 8.5% of them seen only once. These records were also assigned to another study, of yellow fever vaccine responses in identical twins.

What was sequenced was CD8+ T cells sorted from blood. These receptor sequences come from a woman younger than 35 in good health.

CDR3 DNA: TGTGCCAGCAGCTTAGAAGGACTAGCGGGAGTTGGTGGCGGGGAGCTGTTTTTT. It encodes CASSLEGLAGVGGGELFF. The chain couples TRBV11-2 to TRBJ2-2; 13 nucleotides agree with TRBD2. The CDR3 spans 18 residues. Germline CDR1 reads SGHAT; CDR2 reads FQNNGV. With 0 bases clipped from V and 7 bases from J, the junction kept 8 bases outside the gene matches. The entire variable domain, with the rest obtained from reference TRBV11-2 and TRBJ2-2, is as follows: EAGVAQSPRYKIIEKRQSVAFWCNPISGHATLYWYQQILGQGPKLLIQFQNNGVVDDSQLPKDRFSAERLKGVDSTLKIQPAKLEDSAVYLCASSLEGLAGVGGGELFFGEGSRLTVL.

The gene calls are TRBV2 and TRBJ2-2, with 10 positions matching TRBD2. The germline V gene has CDR1 SNHLY and CDR2 FYNNEI. CDR3 length: 18 amino acids. The CDR3 is CTLSSWGVAGGGTGELFF. CDR3 sequence (DNA): TGTACCCTCAGTTCTTGGGGAGTAGCGGGGGGCGGAACCGGGGAGCTGTTTTTT. Based on the CDR3 plus reference TRBV2 and TRBJ2-2, the full variable domain is EPEVTQTPSHQVTQMGQEVILRCVPISNHLYFYWYRQILGQKVEFLVSFYNNEISEKSEIFDDQFSVERPDGSNFTLKIRSTKLEDSAMYFCTLSSWGVAGGGTGELFFGEGSRLTVL.

This clonotype was picked up a small number of times. V gene TRBV11-2 combines with J gene TRBJ2-3; 9 nucleotides line up with TRBD1. The germline CDR1 and CDR2 sequences are SGHAT and FQNNGV. CDR3 length: 15 residues. The trim removed 5 bases at V and 5 bases at J, leaving 8 bases unmatched. The CDR3 bases are TGTGCCAGCAGCGAAATGAACAGGGGGCAAGATACGCAGTATTTT. It is translated as CASSEMNRGQDTQYF.

This clonotype has a count of ten or more. Here the CDR3 reads CATTGPMNTEAFF. The CDR3 DNA reads as TGTGCCACGACGGGACCGATGAACACTGAAGCTTTCTTT. V is TRBV15 and J is TRBJ1-1, with D tentatively TRBD1 (5 bases). Germline loops: CDR1 LNHNV, CDR2 YYDKDF (reference sequence). The CDR3 contains 13 residues. Trimming took off 9 bases at V and 0 bases at J, with 11 bases between the two ends.

J is TRBJ1-2 and V is TRBV20-1; TRBD1 aligns across 7 bases. Germline V gives CDR1 DFQATT, CDR2 SNEGSKA (reference sequence). The trim removed 0 bases at V and 8 bases at J, leaving 9 bases unmatched. CDR3 length: 14 residues. The CDR3 DNA sequence: TGCAGTGCTAGAGATCCACAGGGGATTCGGGGCTACACCTTC. This encodes CSARDPQGIRGYTF.

This clonotype was recorded many times. This rearrangement joins TRBV11-3 to TRBJ2-1; 9 bases align to TRBD2. Germline V gene data show CDR1 as SGHNT and CDR2 as YENEEA. The CDR3 has 15 amino acids. The V and J ends lost 5 bases and 6 bases, in that order; junction bases with no gene match: 8. Here the CDR3 DNA reads TGTGCCAGCAGCCGCCCTAGCGGGACATCCAATGAGCAGTTCTTC. Translated: CASSRPSGTSNEQFF. Based on the CDR3 plus reference TRBV11-3 and TRBJ2-1, the full variable domain is EAGVVQSPRYKIIEKKQPVAFWCNPISGHNTLYWYLQNLGQGPELLIRYENEEAVDDSQLPKDRFSAERLKGVDSTLKIQPAELGDSAVYLCASSRPSGTSNEQFFGPGTRLTVL.

This clonotype has a count of ten or more. This chain joins TRBV29-1 and TRBJ2-7, with 11 bases fitting TRBD2. The CDR3 spans 15 residues. The germline CDR1 and CDR2 sequences are SQVTM and ANQGSEA. V trimming: 3 bases; J trimming: 2 bases; junction bases outside the gene matches: 6. In DNA form, the CDR3 reads TGCAGCGTTGACCGGCTAGCGGGAGGCACCTACGAGCAGTACTTC. Encoded protein: CSVDRLAGGTYEQYF.

The chain carries TRBV27 and TRBJ2-3; no definite D call. This CDR3 contains 13 residues. CDR1 is MNHEY, CDR2 SMNVEV, per germline (reference sequence). The ends were cut back, 4 bases at V and 11 bases at J, with 16 bases in the middle. CDR3 bases: TGTGCCAGCAGTTCCCCAGGTCAGGAGAGGCAGTATTTT. It yields the protein CASSSPGQERQYF.

This sequence joins TRBV27 and TRBJ2-1; D is uncertain. This CDR3 region has 14 residues. V was trimmed by 3 bases and J by 7 bases, leaving 13 bases between them. Germline CDR1 MNHEY, CDR2 SMNVEV (reference sequence). This CDR3 is CASSFGTNGNEQFF. The CDR3 nucleotides are TGTGCCAGCAGTTTCGGTACTAACGGGAATGAGCAGTTCTTC.